Listed here are 23 T cell receptor beta chains from one sample, sequenced in a study of blood T cells in healthy people across ages. Through a sample-barcoded 5' primer and a J-beta primer mix, a second PCR was run for about 6 to 11 cycles. TCRdb passed the 5' RACE reads through MiXCR, listing each CDR3 protein once. The sample records 850,000 to 1,300,000 distinct CDR3 sequences, 35% to 55% being singletons. Sequenced: blood. These receptors were collected from a woman aged 60-75 years in good health.

This clonotype was seen a few times. J is TRBJ2-1 and V is TRBV14, with TRBD2 identical over 9 bases. This CDR3 spans 19 amino acids. V trimming: 0 bases; J trimming: 3 bases; junction bases outside the gene matches: 12. Germline CDR1 and CDR2: SGHDN and FVKESK. The CDR3 loop reads CASSQDTRTSASIYNEQFF. In nucleotides, the CDR3 is TGTGCCAGCAGCCAAGATACGAGGACTAGCGCGTCAATCTACAATGAGCAGTTCTTC. The whole variable domain, remainder taken from reference TRBV14 and TRBJ2-1, is EAGVTQFPSHSVIEKGQTVTLRCDPISGHDNLYWYRRVMGKEIKFLLHFVKESKQDESGMPNNRFLAERTGGTYSTLKVQPAELEDSGVYFCASSQDTRTSASIYNEQFFGPGTRLTVL.

This chain connects TRBV4-1 to TRBJ1-4, with D hard to call. V gave up 3 bases and J gave up 7 bases, with 15 bases separating them. This CDR3 has 15 residues. Germline values: CDR1 MGHRA, CDR2 YSYEKL. The CDR3, as DNA: TGCGCCAGCAGCCACAGCGTCTCGAAAGGTGAAAAACTGTTTTTT. Translating gives CASSHSVSKGEKLFF.

This clonotype was seen a few times. The chain couples TRBV21-1 to TRBJ2-1; the table's D call TRBD1 went unverified against the DNA. TRBV21-1 is an annotated pseudogene. This CDR3 is built from 15 residues. The DNA for the CDR3 is TGTGCCGTCTTAAACCCGCAGGGGCCGTACAATGAGCAGTTCTTC. It translates to CAVLNPQGPYNEQFF.

DNA for the CDR3: TGCGCCAGCAGCCCAACACCTGTCGGGGAGGGATACAATGAGCAGTTCTTC. Protein: CASSPTPVGEGYNEQFF. The chain combines TRBV5-1 with TRBJ2-1; 7 bases line up with TRBD2. Germline V lookup: CDR1 SGHRS, CDR2 YFSETQ. V shed 4 bases and J 4 bases; nucleotides not matched to a gene: 14. CDR3 length: 17 amino acids.

The rearrangement uses TRBV29-1 and TRBJ2-5, with 12 bases aligning to TRBD1. The length of the CDR3 is 11 residues. CDR1 is SQVTM, CDR2 ANQGSEA, per germline. The trim removed 4 bases at V and 13 bases at J, leaving 4 bases unmatched. CDR3 residues: CSVGGQGATYF. The CDR3 DNA follows: TGCAGCGTTGGGGGACAGGGGGCCACGTACTTC.

V gene TRBV10-3 combines with J gene TRBJ2-5; the match to TRBD2 covers 8 bases. The CDR3 spans 15 residues. V lost 10 bases, J lost 2 bases, and 12 bases stayed unmatched. Germline CDR1 is ENHRY and CDR2 is SYGVKD. For the CDR3, the DNA is TGTGCCACCGGAGAAATAGCGGGGACGCAAGAGACCCAGTACTTC. Translated, it gives CATGEIAGTQETQYF.

This chain joins TRBV21-1 and TRBJ2-7; TRBD2, as called in the table, went unchecked against the DNA. TRBV21-1 is termed a pseudogene. The CDR3 is made up of 16 amino acids. The CDR3 loop is CASSLWTSGRGYEQYF. The CDR3 DNA follows: TGTGCCAGCAGCCTGTGGACTAGCGGGAGAGGGTACGAGCAGTACTTC.

V usage is TRBV20-1 and J usage is TRBJ1-1; a weak D match, TRBD1 (6 bases). The CDR3 loop spans 15 amino acids. Germline-derived CDR1 and CDR2 are DFQATT and SNEGSKA (reference sequence). Trimming stripped 6 bases from V and 0 bases from J, with 17 bases between. CDR3 nucleotides: TGCAGTGCCCTGGACAGACCCAACATGAACACTGAAGCTTTCTTT. Amino acid sequence: CSALDRPNMNTEAFF.

This rearrangement joins TRBV20-1 to TRBJ2-3, with D possibly TRBD1 on 6 matching bases. V was pared by 5 bases and J by 1 base, with 10 bases between. The CDR3 length is 13 residues. The germline V gene encodes CDR1 DFQATT and CDR2 SNEGSKA (reference sequence). The CDR3 coding sequence is TGCAGTGCTCCCGGGACACGCACAGATACGCAGTATTTT. Translated, it gives CSAPGTRTDTQYF.

The chain combines TRBV5-1 with TRBJ2-5, with D perhaps matching TRBD1 or TRBD2 (6 bases each). The V gene lost 0 bases and the J gene lost 1 base, with 13 bases spanning the gap. The CDR3 covers 16 residues. CDR1 and CDR2 (germline): SGHRS, YFSETQ. CDR3 DNA sequence: TGCGCCAGCAGCTTGGAAGGGGGGCGTGTCCAAGAGACCCAGTACTTC. It specifies CASSLEGGRVQETQYF. Using reference TRBV5-1 and TRBJ2-5 for the parts outside the CDR3, the full variable domain is KAGVTQTPRYLIKTRGQQVTLSCSPISGHRSVSWYQQTPGQGLQFLFEYFSETQRNKGNFPGRFSGRQFSNSRSEMNVSTLELGDSALYLCASSLEGGRVQETQYFGPGTRLLVL.

There are a few counts of this clonotype. The chain employs TRBV10-2 and TRBJ1-2; 11 nucleotides match TRBD1. J gave up 8 bases and V 4 bases, and 6 bases lay outside the gene matches. CDR1 is WSHSY and CDR2 is SAAADI in the germline V gene. CDR3 length: 14 amino acids. CDR3 loop: CASSGGQGVGGYTF. CDR3 in DNA: TGCGCCAGCAGTGGGGGACAGGGGGTCGGAGGCTACACCTTC.

As regards this clonotype: The junction and the germline gene differ at one end; a read error may be behind it. The rearrangement links TRBV28 to TRBJ2-3; D not resolved. The CDR3 spans 14 residues. Germline loops: CDR1 MDHEN, CDR2 SYDVKM. The DNA for the CDR3 is TGTGCCAGCACCTGGGTGGGAAGCACGGATACGCAGTATTTT. Protein: CASTWVGSTDTQYF.

The gene calls are TRBV19 and TRBJ2-7, with unresolved D. This CDR3 is built from 12 residues. Germline V gene lookup returns CDR1 LNHDA and CDR2 SQIVND (reference sequence). Trimming stripped 2 bases from V and 2 bases from J, with 4 bases between. The CDR3 sequence is CASSILPYEQYF. CDR3 bases: TGTGCCAGTAGTATATTACCCTACGAGCAGTACTTC. Combining the CDR3 with reference TRBV19 and TRBJ2-7 gives the whole variable domain DGGITQSPKYLFRKEGQNVTLSCEQNLNHDAMYWYRQDPGQGLRLIYYSQIVNDFQKGDIAEGYSVSREKKESFPLTVTSAQKNPTAFYLCASSILPYEQYFGPGTRLTVT.

A note on this clonotype: One end of the junction varies from germline; a read error may be responsible. The chain uses TRBV5-1 and TRBJ1-1; D call uncertain. Germline values: CDR1 SGHRS, CDR2 YFSETQ. CDR3 length: 13 amino acids. The CDR3 nucleotides are TGCGCCGGCAGCTTCTCAGGGAACACTGAAGCTTTCTTT. This encodes CAGSFSGNTEAFF. The full variable domain, in which reference TRBV5-1 and TRBJ1-1 provide the parts outside the CDR3, is KAGVTQTPRYLIKTRGQQVTLSCSPISGHRSVSWYQQTPGQGLQFLFEYFSETQRNKGNFPGRFSGRQFSNSRSEMNVSTLELGDSALYLCAGSFSGNTEAFFGQGTRLTVV.

This clonotype has a single count. The chain carries TRBV20-1 and TRBJ1-3; possibly TRBD1 for D (6 bases). The ends were cut back, 0 bases at V and 0 bases at J, with 15 bases in the middle. CDR3 length: 17 amino acids. The germline gives CDR1 DFQATT, CDR2 SNEGSKA (reference sequence). CDR3 amino acids: CSARDIQGEFSGNTIYF. Written as DNA, the CDR3 is TGCAGTGCTAGAGATATACAGGGAGAGTTCTCTGGAAACACCATATATTTT.

This chain uses TRBV4-1 with TRBJ2-3, with D tentatively TRBD1 or TRBD2 (6 bases each). CDR3 length: 16 residues. The V end lost 0 bases, the J end lost 2 bases, and 12 bases lay between the germline ends. Germline V lookup: CDR1 MGHRA, CDR2 YSYEKL. CDR3 region: CASSQEGGRTTDTQYF. The DNA for the CDR3 is TGCGCCAGCAGCCAAGAGGGGGGCAGAACCACAGATACGCAGTATTTT.

There are many counts of this clonotype. Here the CDR3 DNA reads TGCGCCAGCAGCCAAGACCACAATGAGCAGTTCTTC. Amino acid sequence: CASSQDHNEQFF. The chain has TRBV4-1 and TRBJ2-1; D remains ambiguous. This CDR3 is 12 amino acids long. The germline V gene has CDR1 MGHRA and CDR2 YSYEKL. V was clipped by 0 bases and J by 5 bases, with 2 bases between them.

In regard to this clonotype: One end of the junction fails to match germline, which may point to a read error. CDR3 in amino acids: CASSEAGGRLLGSYNERFF. The CDR3, as DNA: TGTGCCAGCAGTGAAGCAGGGGGACGCCTCTTAGGGTCCTACAATGAGCGGTTCTTC. The chain combines TRBV2 with TRBJ2-1; D may be TRBD1 (6 bases). There are 19 residues in the CDR3. Germline CDR1 and CDR2: SNHLY and FYNNEI.

The V and J genes are TRBV6-5 and TRBJ2-2; D is unresolved. This CDR3 is built from 14 residues. The germline V gene encodes CDR1 MNHEY and CDR2 SVGAGI. V was pared by 2 bases and J by 0 bases, with 4 bases between. The chain's CDR3 is CASSYRPNTGELFF. The CDR3 region has the DNA TGTGCCAGCAGTTACAGGCCGAACACCGGGGAGCTGTTTTTT.

The V and J genes are TRBV20-1 and TRBJ1-2; D is unclear. V gave up 3 bases and J gave up 4 bases, with 18 bases separating them. The CDR3 covers 15 residues. Germline assignment: CDR1 DFQATT and CDR2 SNEGSKA (reference sequence). The CDR3 is CSARGGPTMGYGYTF. CDR3 coding DNA: TGCAGTGCTAGGGGCGGACCCACGATGGGCTATGGCTACACCTTC.

This clonotype was detected only a few times. J is TRBJ2-1 and V is TRBV24-1, with D perhaps matching TRBD2 (5 bases). The CDR3 covers 15 residues. Germline CDR1 and CDR2: KGHDR and SFDVKD. The V and J ends lost 9 bases and 1 base respectively, with 15 bases between them. The CDR3 region has the DNA TGTGCCACCGCAAGCACCGGACTTTCCTACAATGAGCAGTTCTTC. Its translation is CATASTGLSYNEQFF.

This clonotype was seen many times. This chain uses TRBV6-2 or TRBV6-3 with TRBJ2-3; 12 nucleotides line up with TRBD2. This CDR3 spans 18 amino acids. V dropped 2 bases and J dropped 0; count of bases not matched to a gene: 6. Germline V gene sequence: CDR1 MNHEY, CDR2 SVGEGT. The CDR3 reads CASSYLAGGPSSTDTQYF. Here the CDR3 DNA reads TGTGCCAGCAGTTACCTAGCGGGAGGGCCATCTAGCACAGATACGCAGTATTTT.

V usage is TRBV2 and J usage is TRBJ2-1; D gene ambiguous. The germline V gene encodes CDR1 SNHLY and CDR2 FYNNEI. V lost 3 bases and J 4 bases, leaving 10 bases between the germline ends. The CDR3 is made up of 14 amino acids. The CDR3 is CASSERPSYNEQFF. CDR3 in DNA: TGTGCCAGCAGTGAGCGACCATCATACAATGAGCAGTTCTTC.